The 16 T cell receptor beta chains listed next were all sequenced from one sample in a study of regulatory T cells in long-lasting Graves disease. The time point was: newly diagnosed GD, antithyroid drugs for less than 3 months. The TCR library used RNA extracted from PBMCs. Arm-PCR of CDR3 regions and iRepertoire HTBI primers were the basis on which TCR beta libraries were built. TCRdb reprocessed the multiplex PCR reads via MiXCR and lists one record per CDR3 protein. The repertoire holds 450,000 to 500,000 distinct CDR3 sequences, with roughly 16% as singletons. The data were also submitted as part of a second study, on T cells in Graves' hyperthyroidism and ophthalmopathy.

The input for sequencing was peripheral blood mononuclear cells (PBMCs), taken at new diagnosis, from a patient treated with antithyroid drugs. The source is a man aged 35 to 55 with Graves disease.

The genes are TRBV19 and TRBJ2-7, with a tentative D call TRBD1 (5 bases). Deletions cut 4 bases from V and 4 bases from J, with 23 bases between. The CDR3 sequence is 17 residues long. Germline V gene lookup returns CDR1 LNHDA and CDR2 SQIVND (reference sequence). CDR3 region: CASSRILSQDGHYEQYF. CDR3 bases: TGTGCCAGTAGTAGGATCCTTTCACAGGATGGTCATTACGAGCAGTACTTC.

This clonotype was seen many times. The chain carries TRBV29-1 and TRBJ2-1; TRBD2 matches 11 bases. Germline lookup yields CDR1 SQVTM and CDR2 ANQGSEA. Trimming cost V 6 bases and J 2 bases; bases outside gene matches: 9. The CDR3 has 16 residues. The CDR3 DNA is TGCAGCGTGTTAATTGGGACTAGCGGAACCTACAATGAGCAGTTCTTC. It translates to CSVLIGTSGTYNEQFF.

The table lists this clonotype with many counts. V and J are TRBV24-1 and TRBJ1-5; D remains unclear. CDR1 is KGHDR, CDR2 SFDVKD, per germline. The CDR3 totals 15 residues. Trimming removed 3 bases from V and 2 bases from J, with 10 bases in between. In DNA form, the CDR3 reads TGTGCCACCAGTGATCGCACCGGGGGCAATCAGCCCCAGCATTTT. Its protein product is CATSDRTGGNQPQHF.

In this sample, this clonotype turned up many times. The genes are TRBV24-1 and TRBJ1-1, with a weak D call TRBD1 (6 bases). Germline assignment: CDR1 KGHDR and CDR2 SFDVKD. This CDR3 comprises 15 residues. V was pared by 2 bases and J by 4 bases, with 13 bases between. The CDR3 region is CATSDSGPTGTEAFF. For the CDR3, the DNA is TGTGCCACCAGTGATTCCGGTCCGACAGGCACTGAAGCTTTCTTT.

This clonotype was observed a handful of times. This chain connects TRBV10-2 to TRBJ2-3; 10 bases align to TRBD2. The CDR3 runs 16 residues. J lost 3 bases, V lost 3 bases, and 6 bases had no gene match. Germline loops: CDR1 WSHSY, CDR2 SAAADI. The CDR3 loop is CASSDPGTSATDTQYF. CDR3 DNA sequence: TGCGCCAGCAGTGACCCCGGGACTAGCGCGACAGATACGCAGTATTTT.

The chain is built from TRBV5-6 and TRBJ2-3; weak D call: TRBD2 (7 bases). V lost 4 bases to trimming and J lost 6 bases, with 18 bases between them. The germline CDR1 and CDR2 sequences are SGHDT and YYEEEE. The CDR3 is made up of 15 amino acids. The CDR3: CASSMTGLVGDTQYF. The CDR3 DNA reads TGTGCCAGCAGCATGACAGGACTAGTTGGGGATACGCAGTATTTT.

The table lists this clonotype with many counts. The J gene is TRBJ1-2, the V gene TRBV20-1, with TRBD1 matching 11 bases. The CDR3 totals 15 residues. Germline-derived CDR1 and CDR2 are DFQATT and SNEGSKA (reference sequence). Trimming removed 1 base from V and 3 bases from J; junction bases left unmatched: 4. The DNA for the CDR3 is TGCAGTGCTAGAGGACGGGACAGGGGGGACTATGGCTACACCTTC. As protein: CSARGRDRGDYGYTF.

As concerns this clonotype: A far larger clone is off by one base, so a read error is likely. The chain has TRBV6-2 or TRBV6-3 and TRBJ2-1, with TRBD2 identical over 10 bases. V lost 5 bases to trimming and J lost 10 bases; unmatched junction nucleotides: 14. The CDR3 has 16 amino acids. Germline V gene sequence: CDR1 MNHEY, CDR2 SVGEGT. Here the CDR3 DNA reads TGTGCCAGCAGTGGGACCCCCAGGACTAGCGGCTACGAGCAGTTCTTC. This sequence encodes CASSGTPRTSGYEQFF.

Regarding this clonotype: It is likely a read error, because the conserved phenylalanine at the end of the CDR3 is missing. The V call is TRBV12-3 or TRBV12-4, the J call TRBJ2-2; 7 positions match TRBD2. The CDR3 loop spans 14 amino acids. V trimming: 6 bases; J trimming: 4 bases; junction bases outside the gene matches: 5. CDR3 loop: CASRRAGLTGELFS. Here the CDR3 DNA reads TGTGCCAGCAGGCGAGCGGGACTCACCGGGGAGCTGTTTTCT.

This clonotype has ten or more counts. This chain links TRBV18 with TRBJ1-2; possibly TRBD1 for D (5 bases). The CDR3 runs to 15 residues. V gave up 2 bases and J gave up 4 bases, with 14 bases separating them. Germline CDR1 KGHSH, CDR2 LQKENI. The CDR3 DNA is TGTGCCAGCTCACCAGAAGCAGGGAAAGCCTATGGCTACACCTTC. Translated, it gives CASSPEAGKAYGYTF.

V and J are TRBV19 and TRBJ2-1, with 7 bases lining up with TRBD2. V was clipped by 3 bases and J by 0 bases; unmatched bases: 2. The CDR3 runs to 15 residues. Germline CDR1 reads LNHDA; CDR2 reads SQIVND (reference sequence). The CDR3 bases are TGTGCCAGTAGTATGGGCGGGAGCTCCTACAATGAGCAGTTCTTC. It is translated as CASSMGGSSYNEQFF.

The chain is built from TRBV24-1 and TRBJ2-7, with 14 bases matching TRBD2. Germline V gene sequence: CDR1 KGHDR, CDR2 SFDVKD. The J segment lost 1 base and the V segment lost 5 bases, leaving 9 bases of the junction unmatched. The CDR3 totals 18 residues. The CDR3 is CATSGHTGTSGSSYEQYF. The CDR3 bases are TGTGCCACCAGTGGTCACACCGGGACTAGCGGGAGTTCCTACGAGCAGTACTTC.

V usage is TRBV10-1 and J usage is TRBJ1-1; D may be TRBD1 (6 bases). Trimming shortened V by 2 bases and J by 8 bases, and 12 bases separated the two germline ends. Per germline, CDR1 WNHNN and CDR2 SYGVQD (reference sequence). The CDR3 is made up of 13 amino acids. CDR3 coding DNA: TGCGCCAGCAGTGAGCGCCGGCAGGGGGAAGCTTTCTTT. Translating it yields CASSERRQGEAFF.

The rearrangement uses TRBV4-1 and TRBJ1-1, with 10 bases that match TRBD1. This CDR3 comprises 18 residues. V dropped 2 bases and J dropped 0; count of bases not matched to a gene: 9. Germline V gene data show CDR1 as MGHRA and CDR2 as YSYEKL. The CDR3 sequence: CASSQPSRDRGMNTEAFF. Written as DNA, the CDR3 is TGCGCCAGCAGCCAACCGTCCCGGGACAGGGGAATGAACACTGAAGCTTTCTTT.

This clonotype was detected many times. V usage is TRBV5-1 and J usage is TRBJ1-3; 9 nucleotides agree with TRBD1. Losses at the gene ends were 4 bases for V and 0 bases for J; bases not matched to a gene: 5. CDR1 is SGHRS, CDR2 YFSETQ, per germline. The CDR3 runs 16 residues. The chain's CDR3 is CASSPDRGSSGNTIYF. The CDR3 DNA sequence: TGCGCCAGCAGCCCGGACAGGGGAAGCTCTGGAAACACCATATATTTT.

Ten or more counts support this clonotype. The chain carries TRBV18 and TRBJ2-1; unclear D gene. Germline loops: CDR1 KGHSH, CDR2 LQKENI. The CDR3 is 11 residues long. V gave up 5 bases and J gave up 9 bases, with 8 bases separating them. CDR3 sequence reads: CASSSTGEQFF. CDR3 sequence (DNA): TGTGCCAGCTCATCGACGGGTGAGCAGTTCTTC.